Listed below are T cell receptor beta chains from one sample, sequenced in a study of early stage breast cancer tumors. The assay was immunoSEQ multiplex PCR, and TCRdb's table has in-frame clones only and misses some. The data hold around 7,900 clones, with approximately 60% observed a single time. The sample was breast tumor tissue. The source of these receptors is a person between 65 and 79 years old with breast cancer. Each CDR3 is given without its conserved first and last residue. D genes are given only for firm matches. Some rows have no size entry. The others give once, few or many, or a class for an expanded clone.

v_call: TRBV18; clone_size: -; d_call: -; cdr3_aa: ASSLAGTYEQY
v_call: TRBV5-4; clone_size: -; d_call: TRBD1; cdr3_aa: ASSLTGGGFGETQY
v_call: TRBV2; clone_size: -; d_call: -; cdr3_aa: ASSEGGSNQPQH
v_call: TRBV5-6; clone_size: -; d_call: -; cdr3_aa: ASSLAGTKNIQY
v_call: TRBV7-7; clone_size: few; d_call: TRBD2; cdr3_aa: ASSSSGVGETQY
v_call: TRBV6-5; clone_size: once; d_call: TRBD2; cdr3_aa: ASSYFRDYHRELF
v_call: TRBV6-6; clone_size: -; d_call: -; cdr3_aa: ASSYSSGGSNQPQH
v_call: TRBV9; clone_size: -; d_call: -; cdr3_aa: ASSVEAGISGNTIY
v_call: TRBV5-1; clone_size: -; d_call: TRBD2; cdr3_aa: ASSLETSGGSDTQY
v_call: TRBV30; clone_size: -; d_call: -; cdr3_aa: AWSEGGYSATNEKLF
v_call: TRBV7-8; clone_size: few; d_call: -; cdr3_aa: ASSLSLGTEAYEQY
v_call: TRBV6-1; clone_size: -; d_call: TRBD1; cdr3_aa: ASRTGQGMGNLH
v_call: TRBV6-1; clone_size: -; d_call: TRBD1; cdr3_aa: ASSESDRGR
v_call: TRBV18; clone_size: -; d_call: TRBD1; cdr3_aa: ASSPTGDGSNQPQH
v_call: TRBV6-8; clone_size: -; d_call: -; cdr3_aa: ASSYQGWETQY
v_call: TRBV11-2; clone_size: once; d_call: TRBD1; cdr3_aa: ASSLYGQGDEQY
v_call: TRBV7-3; clone_size: -; d_call: TRBD2; cdr3_aa: ASSLERGGTQY
v_call: TRBV4-1; clone_size: -; d_call: -; cdr3_aa: ASSQGALISTDTQY
v_call: TRBV27; clone_size: few; d_call: -; cdr3_aa: ASSPGQFGYGYT
v_call: TRBV19; clone_size: -; d_call: TRBD1; cdr3_aa: ASSRTGHTDTQY
v_call: TRBV7-2; clone_size: -; d_call: TRBD1; cdr3_aa: ASSLPARGARGNTIY
v_call: TRBV18; clone_size: medium-sized; d_call: TRBD1; cdr3_aa: ASSPTGSEDNSPLH
v_call: TRBV28; clone_size: -; d_call: -; cdr3_aa: ASSTRANSYGYT
v_call: TRBV4-3; clone_size: -; d_call: -; cdr3_aa: ASSQSPGTLLHSPLH
v_call: TRBV5-4; clone_size: -; d_call: TRBD1; cdr3_aa: ASSLAGGQGGGYT
v_call: TRBV6-1; clone_size: -; d_call: -; cdr3_aa: ASRTGGSSGEQY